This TCR beta chain was retrieved from a study of blood T cell repertoires in COVID-19. Study context: Samples came from the United States, Italy and Spain, spanning acute and convalescent COVID-19. PBMCs, B-cell-depleted T cells, or T cells were the source of the cDNA or gDNA that made up the material.

This clone was observed once. Per the original data handling: Estimation of nucleated cell counts relied on the amplification of reference gene primers. Repertoires were generated with immunoSEQ multiplex PCR, while TCRdb's copy carries only in-frame clones and drops some. D and trimming were read from the DNA, whereas the V and J calls and clone size are those reported in that table. In the table there are about 110,000 clones, more than 80% of which are singletons. Sequenced input: peripheral blood. The receptor's source is a woman of 80 years or more with acute or convalescent COVID-19.

CDR3 region: CASRENGNTIYF. The CDR3 nucleotides are TGTGCCAGCAGGGAGAATGGAAACACCATATATTTT. This sequence joins TRBV2 and TRBJ1-3; D gene unclear. This CDR3 region has 12 residues. The V end was cut by 6 bases, the J end by 3 bases, with 6 bases between. CDR1 is SNHLY and CDR2 is FYNNEI in the germline V gene.